This TCR beta chain is from a study of human T cells and chemical hapten exposure. V shed 6 bases and J shed 8 bases, with 19 bases lying between them. The CDR3 is made up of 13 amino acids. CDR1 and CDR2 (germline): DFQATT, SNEGSKA (reference sequence). Time point given: healthy volunteer bleed at 6 weeks. Total RNA extraction was carried out from unfractionated whole blood. This clonotype was picked up many times. Each CDR3 protein gets one entry after TCRdb re-called the RACE reads with MiXCR. The sample includes fewer than 85,000 distinct CDR3 sequences, around 9.4% seen only once; the top ten take about 1.7%.

The specimen was whole blood. The rearrangement joins TRBV20-1 to TRBJ1-1, with D tentatively TRBD1 (5 bases). The clonotype originates from a female donor in good health. Some clones in this sample may be carry-over from other donors' samples. In DNA, the CDR3 is TGCAGTGCCAAGAGGGGAGTTCTTGGGGAAGCTTTCTTT. This sequence encodes CSAKRGVLGEAFF.